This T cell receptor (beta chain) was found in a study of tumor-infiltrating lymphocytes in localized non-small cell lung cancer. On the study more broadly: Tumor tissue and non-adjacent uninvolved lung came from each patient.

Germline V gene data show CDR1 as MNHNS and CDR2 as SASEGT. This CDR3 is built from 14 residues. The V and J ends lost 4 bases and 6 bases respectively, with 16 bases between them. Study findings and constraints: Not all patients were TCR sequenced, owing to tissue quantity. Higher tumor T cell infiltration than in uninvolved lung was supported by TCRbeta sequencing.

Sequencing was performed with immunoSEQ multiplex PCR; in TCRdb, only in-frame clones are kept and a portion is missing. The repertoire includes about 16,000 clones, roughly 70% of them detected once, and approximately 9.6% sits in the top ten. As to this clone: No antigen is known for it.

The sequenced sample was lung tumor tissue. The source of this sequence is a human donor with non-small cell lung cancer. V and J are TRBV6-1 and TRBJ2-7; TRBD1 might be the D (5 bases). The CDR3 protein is CASSVWAGLGEQYF. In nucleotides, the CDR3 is TGTGCCAGCAGTGTATGGGCAGGGCTGGGCGAGCAGTACTTC.